These 32 T cell receptor beta chains came from one sample sequenced in a study of blood T cell repertoires in COVID-19. The data were produced by immunoSEQ multiplex PCR, yet TCRdb's version contains in-frame clones alone and is incomplete. The sample lists roughly 250,000 clones, approximately 90% occurring once. The sequencing sample was made of PBMCs or T cells enriched from blood (not recorded which). The receptors come from a woman under 30 who had recovered from COVID-19.

The chain couples TRBV28 to TRBJ2-2, with unresolved D. This CDR3 spans 14 amino acids. V lost 6 bases, J lost 5 bases, and 13 bases lay in between. Germline V gene sequence: CDR1 MDHEN, CDR2 SYDVKM. Here the CDR3 reads CASRYGPPTGELFF. CDR3 in DNA: TGTGCCAGCAGGTATGGCCCTCCGACCGGGGAGCTGTTTTTT.

The genes are TRBV3-1 (or the pseudogene TRBV3-2) and TRBJ1-1; 7 bases are a match to TRBD1. Looked up from germline, CDR1 is LGHDT and CDR2 is YNNKEL (reference sequence). The V segment lost 0 bases and the J segment 6 bases; nucleotides outside the gene matches: 13. This CDR3 spans 17 amino acids. The CDR3 nucleotides read TGTGCCAGCAGCCAAGATAAAGCACGGGACAGCAAGGCTGAAGCTTTCTTT. Translated: CASSQDKARDSKAEAFF.

The chain recombines TRBV2 with TRBJ1-3; no clear D gene. Germline V gene sequence: CDR1 SNHLY, CDR2 FYNNEI. V was clipped by 2 bases and J by 1 base, with 9 bases between them. The CDR3 extends over 15 amino acids. The CDR3 bases are TGTGCCAGCAGTGAAATTGCGGGGTCTGGAAACACCATATATTTT. Residues: CASSEIAGSGNTIYF.

The gene calls are TRBV28 and TRBJ2-1; 10 bases map to TRBD2. Unmatched junction bases numbered 16, after V lost 4 bases and J lost 1 base. Looked up from germline, CDR1 is MDHEN and CDR2 is SYDVKM. The CDR3 has 20 residues. The CDR3 loop reads CASSSLQREGHSGSYNEQFF. CDR3 nucleotide sequence: TGTGCCAGCAGTTCCCTCCAGCGGGAGGGCCACTCGGGGTCCTACAATGAGCAGTTCTTC.

The rearrangement uses TRBV28 and TRBJ1-5; 8 bases fit TRBD1. CDR3 length: 15 amino acids. In germline, CDR1 is MDHEN, CDR2 SYDVKM. The ends lost 5 bases at V and 11 bases at J; junction bases unmatched: 14. The DNA of the CDR3 is TGTGCCAGCAGTCATGGACAGGGCGGGTCGTCGGCCCAGCATTTT. Protein sequence: CASSHGQGGSSAQHF.

This chain uses TRBV19 with TRBJ2-1; TRBD1 might be the D (5 bases). The germline V gene encodes CDR1 LNHDA and CDR2 SQIVND (reference sequence). CDR3 length: 13 residues. V lost 7 bases to trimming and J lost 4 bases, with 11 bases between them. The CDR3 DNA reads TGTGCCAGTAATGACAGACTTTACAATGAGCAGTTCTTC. Residues: CASNDRLYNEQFF.

The rearrangement uses TRBV10-3 and TRBJ1-4, with D maybe TRBD1 (6 bases). Trimming left V 10 bases short and J 7 bases short, with 16 bases between. Germline CDR1 ENHRY, CDR2 SYGVKD. There are 13 residues in the CDR3. The CDR3: CATTPGEGEKLFF. Here the CDR3 DNA reads TGTGCCACGACGCCAGGGGAGGGTGAAAAACTGTTTTTT.

CDR3 sequence reads: CASSLRQGAFDEQFF. CDR3 coding DNA: TGTGCCAGCAGCCTTCGACAGGGGGCATTCGATGAGCAGTTCTTC. V usage is TRBV7-9 and J usage is TRBJ2-1; 10 bases map to TRBD1. Germline lookup yields CDR1 SEHNR and CDR2 FQNEAQ (reference sequence). V lost 5 bases, J lost 8 bases, and 9 bases stayed unmatched. The CDR3 has 15 amino acids.

The chain uses TRBV2 and TRBJ1-3; D gene uncertain. Germline V gene sequence: CDR1 SNHLY, CDR2 FYNNEI. The CDR3 is 12 residues long. Trimming cost V 8 bases and J 3 bases, with 8 bases left between them. CDR3 residues: CASAGGGNTIYF. CDR3 sequence (DNA): TGTGCCAGCGCCGGCGGTGGAAACACCATATATTTT.

The rearrangement links TRBV27 to TRBJ1-1; D remains ambiguous. Between the trimmed V and J ends, which lost 6 bases and 0 bases, there was a span of 17 bases. The CDR3 has 16 amino acids. CDR1 and CDR2 (germline): MNHEY, SMNVEV (reference sequence). CDR3 protein: CASSPPLGRLNTEAFF. In DNA form, the CDR3 reads TGTGCCAGCAGCCCTCCCTTGGGCAGACTGAACACTGAAGCTTTCTTT.

V and J are TRBV7-8 and TRBJ1-5, with D perhaps TRBD1 (5 bases). V was clipped by 1 base and J by 5 bases, with 12 bases between them. The CDR3 runs 15 residues. From germline, CDR1 is SGHVS and CDR2 FQNEAQ. The DNA of the CDR3 is TGTGCCAGCAGCTTAGAGGAGGGGCGTTATCAGCCCCAGCATTTT. Residues: CASSLEEGRYQPQHF. The full variable domain, completed using reference TRBV7-8 and TRBJ1-5, is GAGVSQSPRYKVAKRGQDVALRCDPISGHVSLFWYQQALGQGPEFLTYFQNEAQLDKSGLPSDRFFAERPEGSVSTLKIQRTQQEDSAVYLCASSLEEGRYQPQHFGDGTRLSIL.

The genes are TRBV7-9 and TRBJ1-4; D is possibly TRBD1 (5 bases). Per the germline V gene, CDR1 is SEHNR and CDR2 is FQNEAQ (reference sequence). The germline V and J ends were trimmed by 11 bases and 6 bases, with 10 bases remaining between them. The CDR3 is made up of 11 amino acids. As DNA, the CDR3 is TGTGCCCACCAACAGGATGAAAAACTGTTTTTT. Translation: CAHQQDEKLFF.

The count of this clone is one. The rearrangement links TRBV2 to TRBJ2-1; 9 bases fit TRBD1. The germline gives CDR1 SNHLY, CDR2 FYNNEI. CDR3 length: 20 amino acids. The V gene end was trimmed by 6 bases and the J gene end by 0 bases; junction bases not matched to a gene: 18. The CDR3 sequence is CASRTMPGQGEMSSYNEQFF. In DNA form, the CDR3 reads TGTGCCAGCAGAACAATGCCGGGACAGGGAGAGATGAGCTCCTACAATGAGCAGTTCTTC.

This clone was seen a single time. This chain links TRBV7-2 with TRBJ2-7, with D possibly matching TRBD2 (7 bases). Looked up from germline, CDR1 is SGHTA and CDR2 is FQGNSA. This CDR3 is 14 amino acids long. Trimming stripped 4 bases from V and 5 bases from J, with 15 bases between. This CDR3 reads CASSYRGGLNEQYF. The CDR3 region has the DNA TGTGCCAGCAGCTATAGGGGGGGTTTGAACGAGCAGTACTTC. Together with reference TRBV7-2 and TRBJ2-7, the CDR3 gives the full variable domain: GAGVSQSPSNKVTEKGKDVELRCDPISGHTALYWYRQSLGQGLEFLIYFQGNSAPDKSGLPSDRFSAERTGGSVSTLTIQRTQQEDSAVYLCASSYRGGLNEQYFGPGTRLTVT.

The CDR3 coding sequence is TGTGCCAGCAGCGGAGGGGACAGGGCCCACTATGGCTACACCTTC. It specifies CASSGGDRAHYGYTF. The chain is built from TRBV13 and TRBJ1-2, with TRBD1 matching over 9 bases. Trimming took 5 bases from V and 3 from J; bases not matched to a gene: 7. The CDR3 spans 15 residues. Germline lookup yields CDR1 PRHDT and CDR2 FYEKMQ (reference sequence).

The chain recombines TRBV5-5 with TRBJ1-5, with 8 bases lining up with TRBD1. This CDR3 is built from 14 residues. The ends lost 4 bases at V and 5 bases at J; junction bases unmatched: 5. CDR1 is SGHKS and CDR2 is YYEKEE in the germline V gene (reference sequence). CDR3: CASSLDRAYQPQHF. The CDR3 nucleotides read TGTGCCAGCAGCCTGGACAGGGCATATCAGCCCCAGCATTTT.

The rearrangement joins TRBV28 to TRBJ2-4, with TRBD2 matching over 7 bases. The CDR3 is made up of 15 amino acids. J was trimmed by 5 bases and V by 1 base; bases with no gene match: 5. Germline V gives CDR1 MDHEN, CDR2 SYDVKM. The CDR3 nucleotides are TGTGCCAGCAGTTTATCTGGGGGGGGACAAAACATTCAGTACTTC. Translated: CASSLSGGGQNIQYF.

The J gene is TRBJ1-1, the V gene TRBV5-4; 9 bases line up with TRBD1. V shed 3 bases, J shed 0 bases, and the junction held 6 bases outside the gene matches. The CDR3 spans 16 residues. Germline V gives CDR1 SGHNT, CDR2 YYREEE (reference sequence). CDR3 DNA sequence: TGTGCCAGCAGCTACCCCCGGACAGGGGTGAACACTGAAGCTTTCTTT. This codes for CASSYPRTGVNTEAFF.

The chain employs TRBV2 and TRBJ2-7, with 7 bases fitting TRBD2. The CDR3 has 15 residues. Losses at the gene ends were 7 bases for V and 4 bases for J; bases not matched to a gene: 13. Germline V gene lookup returns CDR1 SNHLY and CDR2 FYNNEI. CDR3 in amino acids: CASTHGGGDQYEQYF. In nucleotides, the CDR3 is TGTGCCAGCACCCACGGGGGAGGGGACCAATACGAGCAGTACTTC.

V is TRBV4-1 and J is TRBJ2-1; TRBD2 matches at 8 bases. Germline V gives CDR1 MGHRA, CDR2 YSYEKL. After removal of 3 bases from V and 2 bases from J, the junction contained 9 bases not matched to a gene. The CDR3 covers 17 residues. CDR3 amino acids: CASSHGAAGGTYNEQFF. CDR3 in DNA: TGCGCCAGCAGCCACGGGGCGGCGGGAGGTACCTACAATGAGCAGTTCTTC.

The V call is TRBV7-3, the J call TRBJ2-1; 13 positions agree with TRBD2. Germline CDR1 and CDR2: SGHTA and FQGTGA. The J segment lost 0 bases and the V segment lost 4 bases, leaving 3 bases of the junction unmatched. This CDR3 is built from 17 residues. The CDR3 region has the DNA TGTGCCAGCAGCTCCGGGACTAGCGGGGTCTCCTACAATGAGCAGTTCTTC. Protein product: CASSSGTSGVSYNEQFF.

Here the CDR3 DNA reads TGTGCCAGCAGCTACAGGGTCCCCGGGGAGCTGTTTTTT. This gives the protein CASSYRVPGELFF. This chain uses TRBV3-1 (or the pseudogene TRBV3-2) with TRBJ2-2, with a tentative D call TRBD1 (6 bases). The CDR3 is made up of 13 amino acids. Trimming took off 5 bases at V and 6 bases at J, with 10 bases between the two ends. Germline loops: CDR1 LGHDT, CDR2 YNNKEL (reference sequence).

The gene calls are TRBV3-1 (or the pseudogene TRBV3-2) and TRBJ2-7; D gene uncertain. This CDR3 has 12 amino acids. Germline lookup yields CDR1 LGHDT and CDR2 YNNKEL (reference sequence). The V and J ends lost 8 bases and 2 bases respectively, with 10 bases between them. CDR3 residues: CASSATAYEQYF. DNA of the CDR3: TGTGCCAGCTCCGCGACTGCCTACGAGCAGTACTTC.

This clone showed up just once. This chain connects TRBV7-9 to TRBJ1-3, with 7 bases identical to TRBD1. CDR3 length equals 15 residues. Unmatched junction bases numbered 4, after V lost 5 bases and J lost 0 bases. The germline V gene has CDR1 SEHNR and CDR2 FQNEAQ (reference sequence). The CDR3 loop reads CASSRTGASGNTIYF. CDR3 bases: TGTGCCAGCAGCCGAACAGGGGCCTCTGGAAACACCATATATTTT.

V usage is TRBV7-9 and J usage is TRBJ2-7; possible D gene TRBD2, 6 bases. Germline values: CDR1 SEHNR, CDR2 FQNEAQ (reference sequence). This CDR3 comprises 13 residues. The ends were cut back, 6 bases at V and 1 base at J, with 10 bases in the middle. Here the CDR3 reads CASRAGASYEQYF. The CDR3 coding sequence is TGTGCCAGCAGAGCGGGCGCATCCTACGAGCAGTACTTC. Full variable domain (outside the CDR3, taken from reference TRBV7-9 and TRBJ2-7): DTGVSQNPRHKITKRGQNVTFRCDPISEHNRLYWYRQTLGQGPEFLTYFQNEAQLEKSRLLSDRFSAERPKGSFSTLEIQRTEQGDSAMYLCASRAGASYEQYFGPGTRLTVT.

This clone showed up just once. V gene TRBV15 combines with J gene TRBJ1-2, with D tentatively TRBD1 (5 bases). V lost 0 bases, J lost 4 bases, and 9 bases lay in between. CDR3 length: 14 amino acids. Per the germline V gene, CDR1 is LNHNV and CDR2 is YYDKDF (reference sequence). CDR3 sequence: CATSRDKGRYGYTF. The DNA of the CDR3 is TGTGCCACCAGCAGAGACAAGGGGCGCTATGGCTACACCTTC.

This clone was seen more than once but under ten times. The chain recombines TRBV2 with TRBJ1-2; D remains ambiguous. The CDR3 contains 13 residues. Germline V gene sequence: CDR1 SNHLY, CDR2 FYNNEI. The V end was cut by 5 bases, the J end by 8 bases, with 15 bases between. CDR3 in DNA: TGTGCCAGCAGTCAAACCCCTATTTACGGCTACACCTTC. Translation gives CASSQTPIYGYTF.

The rearrangement uses TRBV28 and TRBJ1-4; weak D call: TRBD1 (5 bases). CDR3 length: 14 amino acids. CDR1 is MDHEN, CDR2 SYDVKM, per germline. V dropped 6 bases and J dropped 5 bases, with 13 bases sitting between them. The CDR3 here is CASSPGTINEKLFF. Written as DNA, the CDR3 is TGTGCCAGCAGCCCCGGGACTATAAATGAAAAACTGTTTTTT.

This chain connects TRBV7-2 to TRBJ2-5; TRBD1 might be the D (6 bases). Germline-derived CDR1 and CDR2 are SGHTA and FQGNSA. There are 18 residues in the CDR3. Between the trimmed V and J ends, which lost 2 bases and 2 bases, there was a span of 21 bases. CDR3 loop: CASSLILTPTGDQETQYF. The CDR3, as DNA: TGTGCCAGCAGCTTAATCCTGACCCCGACAGGAGATCAAGAGACCCAGTACTTC. Combining the CDR3 with reference TRBV7-2 and TRBJ2-5 gives the whole variable domain GAGVSQSPSNKVTEKGKDVELRCDPISGHTALYWYRQSLGQGLEFLIYFQGNSAPDKSGLPSDRFSAERTGGSVSTLTIQRTQQEDSAVYLCASSLILTPTGDQETQYFGPGTRLLVL.

This chain joins TRBV3-1 (or the pseudogene TRBV3-2) and TRBJ2-7; TRBD1 matches 8 bases. The V gene's germline CDR1 is LGHDT and CDR2 YNNKEL (reference sequence). Losses at the gene ends were 5 bases for V and 4 bases for J; bases not matched to a gene: 10. CDR3 length equals 15 residues. The CDR3 DNA sequence: TGTGCCAGCAGCTTCGGGTCAGGGGGCGAATACGAGCAGTACTTC. Protein sequence: CASSFGSGGEYEQYF.

The chain combines TRBV9 with TRBJ1-1; D not certain. The ends were cut back, 6 bases at V and 1 base at J, with 10 bases in the middle. Germline V gene lookup returns CDR1 SGDLS and CDR2 YYNGEE. The CDR3 has 13 amino acids. DNA for the CDR3: TGTGCCAGCACCGCCACAGAGAACACTGAAGCTTTCTTT. It codes for CASTATENTEAFF.

J is TRBJ2-2 and V is TRBV28, with a possible D match to TRBD1 (6 bases). The CDR3 runs to 15 residues. V was cut by 5 bases and J by 3 bases, with 13 bases left in between. From germline, CDR1 is MDHEN and CDR2 SYDVKM. CDR3 bases: TGTGCCAGCAGTCCCGTGGACAGAGACACCGGGGAGCTGTTTTTT. This encodes CASSPVDRDTGELFF.